The clone carrying this T cell receptor beta chain was recorded at least ten times. This record belongs to a study of T cells in Graves' hyperthyroidism and ophthalmopathy. As for the study in general: Peripheral blood was taken when the disease was first diagnosed, before any treatment began.

There were TCR beta CDR3 regions amplified from RNA transcripts. HTBI primers were the set used in a first-round RT-PCR of the TCR CDR3. One entry per CDR3 protein results from TCRdb running MiXCR on the multiplex PCR reads. Of around 340,000 distinct CDR3 sequences in the sample, about a sixth were seen once. The receptor comes from a woman aged 30 to 39 with Graves' hyperthyroidism that later progressed to Graves' ophthalmopathy. Specimen: blood.

CDR3 DNA sequence: TGTGCCAGCAGTCCCGCTAGCGGGAGGGCCTCTGGGAATGAGCAGTTCTTC. This encodes CASSPASGRASGNEQFF. The genes are TRBV28 and TRBJ2-1; 12 bases are shared with TRBD2. CDR1 is MDHEN and CDR2 is SYDVKM in the germline V gene. The V segment lost 5 bases and the J segment 7 bases; nucleotides outside the gene matches: 12. The CDR3 contains 17 residues.